The 24 T cell receptor beta chains below were found in one sample sequenced in a study of OX40 agonist ivuxolimab in advanced cancers. Assay used: immunoSEQ multiplex PCR; TCRdb lists only in-frame clones, some missing. The data contain tens of thousands of clones, 85% of them singletons. The source was CD4+ or CD8+ T cells sorted from blood, collected in a trial of the OX40 agonist ivuxolimab. These receptors were taken from an adult with an advanced solid tumor such as melanoma, head and neck, liver or kidney cancer.

This chain links TRBV18 with TRBJ2-7, with TRBD1 matching 7 bases. Germline V gene lookup returns CDR1 KGHSH and CDR2 LQKENI. The CDR3 length is 14 residues. The trim removed 0 bases at V and 3 bases at J, leaving 2 bases unmatched. The CDR3 protein is CASSPPAGGYEQYF. The CDR3, as DNA: TGTGCCAGCTCACCACCGGCAGGGGGCTACGAGCAGTACTTC.

The chain joins TRBV6-1 to TRBJ1-4; D unclear. The CDR3 has 15 residues. V was clipped by 2 bases and J by 2 bases, with 9 bases between them. The germline V gene has CDR1 MNHNS and CDR2 SASEGT. In DNA, the CDR3 is TGTGCCAGCAGTGAAAGCTGGGCCACTAATGAAAAACTGTTTTTT. It specifies CASSESWATNEKLFF.

The CDR3 DNA follows: TGTGCCAGTAGTACGGACAGGGGATCTACAGATACGCAGTATTTT. This gives the protein CASSTDRGSTDTQYF. The V gene is TRBV19, the J gene TRBJ2-3; 9 positions match TRBD1. There are 15 residues in the CDR3. The V gene end was trimmed by 4 bases and the J gene end by 3 bases; junction bases not matched to a gene: 5. The V gene's germline CDR1 is LNHDA and CDR2 SQIVND (reference sequence).

This clone was seen more than once but under ten times. The rearrangement uses TRBV6-5 and TRBJ2-7; D is possibly TRBD1 (5 bases). Trimming cost V 0 bases and J 5 bases, with 14 bases left between them. The CDR3 is 15 amino acids. Per germline, CDR1 MNHEY and CDR2 SVGAGI. CDR3 sequence: CASSYSTHQGHEQYF. CDR3 nucleotide sequence: TGTGCCAGCAGTTACTCGACCCACCAGGGCCACGAGCAGTACTTC.

V usage is TRBV5-1 and J usage is TRBJ2-3, with D unclear. This CDR3 spans 15 amino acids. V was pared by 3 bases and J by 0 bases, with 11 bases between. The V gene's germline CDR1 is SGHRS and CDR2 YFSETQ. DNA for the CDR3: TGCGCCAGCAGCTGGGGTCCGGCTAGCACAGATACGCAGTATTTT. This encodes CASSWGPASTDTQYF.

This chain joins TRBV7-6 and TRBJ2-3; D is perhaps TRBD2 (6 bases). Germline V gene data show CDR1 as SGHVS and CDR2 as FNYEAQ. The CDR3 is 18 amino acids. V lost 5 bases to trimming and J lost 3 bases, with 24 bases between them. The DNA for the CDR3 is TGTGCCAGCAGCAGCCGGGGAATTAGACTAGATAAAACAGATACGCAGTATTTT. Its protein product is CASSSRGIRLDKTDTQYF.

The chain carries TRBV7-8 and TRBJ1-5, with D possibly being TRBD1 (6 bases). The germline V gene has CDR1 SGHVS and CDR2 FQNEAQ. The germline V and J ends were trimmed by 1 base and 0 bases, with 16 bases remaining between them. CDR3 length: 18 residues. CDR3 loop: CASSLGGDRLYSNQPQHF. The CDR3, as DNA: TGTGCCAGCAGCTTAGGAGGTGACAGGCTATATAGCAATCAGCCCCAGCATTTT.

This sequence joins TRBV7-2 and TRBJ2-3, with 7 bases lining up with TRBD1. V gave up 3 bases and J gave up 0 bases; unmatched junction bases: 0. Per the germline V gene, CDR1 is SGHTA and CDR2 is FQGNSA. The length of the CDR3 is 14 residues. CDR3 sequence: CASSLDRSTDTQYF. DNA for the CDR3: TGTGCCAGCAGCTTGGACAGGAGCACAGATACGCAGTATTTT.

The rearrangement links TRBV30 to TRBJ2-3, with 10 bases aligning to TRBD1. CDR3 length: 14 residues. The V gene's germline CDR1 is GTSNPN and CDR2 SVGIG (reference sequence). V trimming: 3 bases; J trimming: 3 bases; junction bases outside the gene matches: 3. CDR3 DNA: TGTGCCTGGAGGCCGGGACAGGGGACAGATACGCAGTATTTT. It yields the protein CAWRPGQGTDTQYF. The variable domain in full, completed from reference TRBV30 and TRBJ2-3, reads SQTIHQWPATLVQPVGSPLSLECTVEGTSNPNLYWYRQAAGRGLQLLFYSVGIGQISSEVPQNLSASRPQDRQFILSSKKLLLSDSGFYLCAWRPGQGTDTQYFGPGTRLTVL.

The chain joins TRBV9 to TRBJ2-7; 7 nucleotides agree with TRBD2. The CDR3 covers 15 residues. Germline CDR1 SGDLS, CDR2 YYNGEE. With 4 bases clipped from V and 0 bases from J, the junction kept 7 bases outside the gene matches. The CDR3 here is CASSSSGVHSYEQYF. The CDR3 nucleotides read TGTGCCAGCAGCTCCAGCGGGGTCCACTCCTACGAGCAGTACTTC.

The chain has TRBV2 and TRBJ2-7, with D perhaps matching TRBD2 (5 bases). Deletions cut 7 bases from V and 0 bases from J, with 10 bases between. Germline CDR1 is SNHLY and CDR2 is FYNNEI. This CDR3 comprises 13 residues. CDR3 amino acids: CASIVGSSYEQYF. CDR3 DNA sequence: TGTGCCAGCATTGTGGGGAGCTCCTACGAGCAGTACTTC.

The chain couples TRBV2 to TRBJ2-7; 10 bases agree with TRBD2. CDR3 size: 14 residues. V gave up 3 bases and J gave up 6 bases; unmatched junction bases: 5. Germline CDR1 reads SNHLY; CDR2 reads FYNNEI. The DNA of the CDR3 is TGTGCCAGCAGTGAGGCTAGCGGGAGACTCGAGCAGTACTTC. As protein: CASSEASGRLEQYF.

The chain couples TRBV11-2 to TRBJ1-2, with no clear D. From germline, CDR1 is SGHAT and CDR2 FQNNGV. Trimming shortened V by 0 bases and J by 3 bases, and 8 bases separated the two germline ends. CDR3 length: 14 amino acids. The CDR3 DNA reads TGTGCCAGCAGCTTAGATGCCAGTTACTATGGCTACACCTTC. This translates into CASSLDASYYGYTF.

The genes are TRBV7-6 and TRBJ2-2; D is undetermined. Germline-derived CDR1 and CDR2 are SGHVS and FNYEAQ. Trimming left V 4 bases short and J 2 bases short, with 5 bases between. The CDR3 sequence is 13 residues long. For the CDR3, the DNA is TGTGCCAGCAGCTCGCCTAACACCGGGGAGCTGTTTTTT. Translating gives CASSSPNTGELFF.

The V gene is TRBV29-1, the J gene TRBJ1-1; D remains unclear. The length of the CDR3 is 11 residues. Deletions cut 3 bases from V and 1 base from J, with 3 bases between. Germline CDR1 reads SQVTM; CDR2 reads ANQGSEA. DNA for the CDR3: TGCAGCGTTGACCCGAACACTGAAGCTTTCTTT. Translation: CSVDPNTEAFF.

The chain carries TRBV5-6 and TRBJ2-5, with a weak D call TRBD1 (6 bases). CDR1 is SGHDT, CDR2 YYEEEE, per germline. CDR3 size: 13 residues. V was trimmed by 0 bases and J by 3 bases, leaving 6 bases between them. The CDR3 DNA reads TGTGCCAGCAGCTTGGACAGGGAAGAGACCCAGTACTTC. It is translated as CASSLDREETQYF.

This clone occurred a few times. The V and J genes are TRBV6-5 and TRBJ2-3; D is tentatively TRBD1 or TRBD2 (5 bases each). This CDR3 comprises 13 residues. V lost 7 bases and J lost 4, with 12 bases in between. Germline V gene data show CDR1 as MNHEY and CDR2 as SVGAGI. This CDR3 is CASMKRGPDTQYF. The CDR3 DNA sequence: TGTGCCAGCATGAAACGGGGACCAGATACGCAGTATTTT.

This chain uses TRBV11-2 with TRBJ2-5; no definite D call. Trimming removed 5 bases at V and 0 bases at J, with 10 bases between. CDR3 size: 14 residues. CDR1 and CDR2 (germline): SGHAT, FQNNGV. The CDR3 coding sequence is TGTGCCAGCAGCATTAATCATGACCAAGAGACCCAGTACTTC. Residues: CASSINHDQETQYF.

This clone has only one observation. This chain uses TRBV10-2 with TRBJ2-2, with 8 bases aligning to TRBD1. This CDR3 is built from 15 residues. Trimming cost V 5 bases and J 1 base; bases outside gene matches: 3. In germline, CDR1 is WSHSY, CDR2 SAAADI. CDR3 region: CASSTGTGNTGELFF. The CDR3 DNA sequence: TGCGCCAGCAGTACTGGGACAGGGAACACCGGGGAGCTGTTTTTT.

The J gene is TRBJ2-2, the V gene TRBV6-1; D unclear. The V gene lost 1 base and the J gene lost 1 base, with 7 bases spanning the gap. Germline CDR1 and CDR2: MNHNS and SASEGT. The CDR3 is made up of 15 amino acids. The CDR3 loop reads CASSEETKNTGELFF. In DNA form, the CDR3 reads TGTGCCAGCAGTGAAGAGACAAAGAACACCGGGGAGCTGTTTTTT.

This clone was observed once. V gene TRBV4-1 combines with J gene TRBJ1-3, with D unresolved. Trimming took 4 bases from V and 0 from J, leaving 13 bases between them. The germline gives CDR1 MGHRA, CDR2 YSYEKL. The length of the CDR3 is 16 residues. CDR3 sequence reads: CASSREGPLSGNTIYF. The CDR3 coding sequence is TGCGCCAGCAGCCGAGAAGGGCCACTCTCTGGAAACACCATATATTTT.

The table lists this clone with a count of one. This sequence joins TRBV4-1 and TRBJ2-1, with D unresolved. The CDR3 has 14 amino acids. V lost 4 bases and J lost 6, with 13 bases in between. The germline gives CDR1 MGHRA, CDR2 YSYEKL. CDR3 amino acids: CASSREIARNEQFF. DNA of the CDR3: TGCGCCAGCAGCCGAGAGATAGCCCGCAATGAGCAGTTCTTC.

J is TRBJ1-4 and V is TRBV7-9; no reliable D call. V lost 5 bases and J lost 4, with 8 bases in between. CDR1 is SEHNR and CDR2 is FQNEAQ in the germline V gene (reference sequence). This CDR3 spans 13 amino acids. CDR3 sequence: CASSRLNNEKLFF. Here the CDR3 DNA reads TGTGCCAGCAGCCGACTGAATAATGAAAAACTGTTTTTT.

This chain joins TRBV7-9 and TRBJ2-1; 9 nucleotides align to TRBD1. The germline V gene encodes CDR1 SEHNR and CDR2 FQNEAQ (reference sequence). The V and J ends lost 5 bases and 7 bases, in that order; junction bases with no gene match: 6. The CDR3 covers 14 residues. The chain's CDR3 is CASSPGQGWNEQFF. The DNA of the CDR3 is TGTGCCAGCAGCCCGGGACAGGGCTGGAATGAGCAGTTCTTC.